This section outlines one T cell receptor beta chain sequence together with its context. This record belongs to a study of blood T cell repertoires in COVID-19. About the study: From the United States, Italy and Spain came samples of acute and convalescent COVID-19.

The CDR3 consists of 15 residues. CDR1 SGHRS and CDR2 YFSETQ come from the germline V gene. V lost 3 bases, J lost 4 bases, and 4 bases stayed unmatched. Generated by immunoSEQ multiplex PCR, the TCRdb table keeps only in-frame clones and is missing some. The repertoire holds some 80,000 clones, with around 80% as singletons. The receptor was derived from a human donor in a cohort sampled during active COVID-19. This chain links TRBV5-1 with TRBJ1-3, with 10 nucleotides matching TRBD1. Sequencing was done on a sample of peripheral blood. The CDR3 bases are TGCGCCAGCAGCTCCGGGACAGGGGTAGGAAACACCATATATTTT. This codes for CASSSGTGVGNTIYF.